Listed below are T cell receptor beta chains from one sample, sequenced in a study of beta chain features in type 1 diabetes. TCRdb keeps only in-frame clones here, not all; method: immunoSEQ multiplex PCR. The sample includes about 160,000 clones, roughly 8% of them seen just once. The sequenced sample consisted of central memory CD4+ T cells from blood. These TCRs come from a woman aged 18-29 years with type 1 diabetes. Each CDR3 is given with its conserved first and last residue. A D gene is named only where the DNA matches it firmly. Rows give clone size only sometimes, using once, few, many, or a class for an expanded clone.

cdr3_nt: TGTGCCAGCCGAGCCATTATTGAGCAGTTCTTC
cdr3_aa: CASRAIIEQFF
d_call: .
v_call: TRBV2
clone_size: few
j_call: TRBJ2-1

cdr3_nt: TGTGCCAGCAGCGGGAGGGGGTATAGCAATCAGCCCCAGCATTTT
cdr3_aa: CASSGRGYSNQPQHF
d_call: .
v_call: TRBV7-2
clone_size: .
j_call: TRBJ1-5

cdr3_nt: TGCACCAGCAGCCAAAGACTTCCAGGGGCCTACGAGCAGTACTTC
cdr3_aa: CTSSQRLPGAYEQYF
d_call: .
v_call: TRBV1
clone_size: few
j_call: TRBJ2-7

cdr3_nt: TGTGCCTGGAGCCCGGGACAGGGGAATGAAAAACTGTTTTTT
cdr3_aa: CAWSPGQGNEKLFF
d_call: TRBD1
v_call: TRBV30
clone_size: .
j_call: TRBJ1-4

cdr3_nt: TGTGCCAGCTCACCACCCGGAGTTGCGAAGCCTGAAGCTTTCTTT
cdr3_aa: CASSPPGVAKPEAFF
d_call: .
v_call: TRBV18
clone_size: few
j_call: TRBJ1-1

cdr3_nt: TGTGCCAGCAGCTTCGGGGAGAACACTGAAGCTTTCTTT
cdr3_aa: CASSFGENTEAFF
d_call: .
v_call: TRBV11-3
clone_size: .
j_call: TRBJ1-1

cdr3_nt: TGTGCCAGCAGCCCCCGACAGGGGTCCGGGGAGCTGTTTTTT
cdr3_aa: CASSPRQGSGELFF
d_call: TRBD1
v_call: TRBV7-2
clone_size: .
j_call: TRBJ2-2

cdr3_nt: TGCGCCAGCACCTCCGAGAATCAGAGGGACACTGAAGCTTTCTTT
cdr3_aa: CASTSENQRDTEAFF
d_call: .
v_call: TRBV5-1
clone_size: .
j_call: TRBJ1-1

cdr3_nt: TGTGCCAGCAGTTCCCCGGGAGAGAGGAACACTGAAGCTTTCTTT
cdr3_aa: CASSSPGERNTEAFF
d_call: .
v_call: TRBV6-5
clone_size: .
j_call: TRBJ1-1

cdr3_nt: TGTGCCAGCACCCTTGGGTCAGCGCGGGGAGAGACCCAGTACTTC
cdr3_aa: CASTLGSARGETQYF
d_call: .
v_call: TRBV28
clone_size: few
j_call: TRBJ2-5

cdr3_nt: TGTGCCAGCAGTACCACAGGGGACGAGCAGTTCTTC
cdr3_aa: CASSTTGDEQFF
d_call: TRBD1
v_call: TRBV6-1
clone_size: few
j_call: TRBJ2-1

cdr3_nt: TGCGCCAGCAGCACCGGACAGGGGCAAGACGAGCAGTACTTC
cdr3_aa: CASSTGQGQDEQYF
d_call: TRBD1
v_call: TRBV5-1
clone_size: few
j_call: TRBJ2-7

cdr3_nt: TGTGCCAGCAGCTTAGGCAGGGCAGGTGCCAACGTCCTGACTTTC
cdr3_aa: CASSLGRAGANVLTF
d_call: .
v_call: TRBV5-4
clone_size: few
j_call: TRBJ2-6

cdr3_nt: TGTGCCAGTAGCCTCCTCCACGGGGTTCGGGGACAGGCCTACGAGCAGTACTTC
cdr3_aa: CASSLLHGVRGQAYEQYF
d_call: TRBD1
v_call: TRBV19
clone_size: .
j_call: TRBJ2-7

cdr3_nt: TGTGCCAGCAGCCAGAGACCCAGCGGACTAGCCAAAAACATTCAGTACTTC
cdr3_aa: CASSQRPSGLAKNIQYF
d_call: .
v_call: TRBV7-8
clone_size: few
j_call: TRBJ2-4

cdr3_nt: TGTGCCAGCAGCTTAAACAGGGATGGCTACACCTTC
cdr3_aa: CASSLNRDGYTF
d_call: .
v_call: TRBV7-2
clone_size: .
j_call: TRBJ1-2

cdr3_nt: TGTGCCAGCAGCGAGGACTCGGGAGAGACCCAGTACTTC
cdr3_aa: CASSEDSGETQYF
d_call: .
v_call: TRBV7-9
clone_size: .
j_call: TRBJ2-5

cdr3_nt: TGTGCCGGTCGGTCGCGATGGAACACTGAAGCTTTCTTT
cdr3_aa: CAGRSRWNTEAFF
d_call: .
v_call: TRBV28
clone_size: .
j_call: TRBJ1-1

cdr3_nt: TGTGCCAGCAGCCAAGTGGCGGAGAGCTCCTACGAGCAGTACTTC
cdr3_aa: CASSQVAESSYEQYF
d_call: .
v_call: TRBV7-9
clone_size: few
j_call: TRBJ2-7

cdr3_nt: TGTGCCATCAGCGGCGGAATCGACAGGGGGCGCGGGGAGGGCTACACCTTC
cdr3_aa: CAISGGIDRGRGEGYTF
d_call: TRBD1
v_call: TRBV10-3
clone_size: .
j_call: TRBJ1-2

cdr3_nt: TGTGCCAGCAGTTTAGGGCACTCTGGGGCCAACGTCCTGACTTTC
cdr3_aa: CASSLGHSGANVLTF
d_call: .
v_call: TRBV28
clone_size: few
j_call: TRBJ2-6

cdr3_nt: TGTGCCAGCAGCCAAGTCGTTGTAACCCGGTTTTCTCAGCCCCAGCATTTT
cdr3_aa: CASSQVVVTRFSQPQHF
d_call: .
v_call: TRBV4-2
clone_size: few
j_call: TRBJ1-5

cdr3_nt: TGTGCCAGCAGCTTAGGGAGGAGGCAGGGGAGAGATACGCAGTATTTT
cdr3_aa: CASSLGRRQGRDTQYF
d_call: .
v_call: TRBV7-2
clone_size: .
j_call: TRBJ2-3

cdr3_nt: TGTGCCAGCAGCTCCGTAACTAGCGGGAGAACAGGACCCTACAATGAGCAGTTCTTC
cdr3_aa: CASSSVTSGRTGPYNEQFF
d_call: TRBD2
v_call: TRBV7-2
clone_size: many
j_call: TRBJ2-1

cdr3_nt: TGTGCCTGGCAGCGGAACTACAATGAGCAGTTCTTC
cdr3_aa: CAWQRNYNEQFF
d_call: .
v_call: TRBV30
clone_size: .
j_call: TRBJ2-1

cdr3_nt: TGCGCCAGCAGCTGGACCGGGACTCAAGAGACCCAGTACTTC
cdr3_aa: CASSWTGTQETQYF
d_call: .
v_call: TRBV5-1
clone_size: .
j_call: TRBJ2-5